The next 12 T cell receptor beta chains were all read from a single sample in a study of T cells expressing NK-cell markers. TCRdb re-called the 5' RACE reads and catalogs CDR3 proteins one per entry, DNA excluded. The listing records almost 450,000 distinct CDR3 sequences. Sample: blood T cells: a sorted CD56 or NKG2C T cell subset, CD4+ or CD8+ T cells, or bulk PBMC T cells (not recorded which). Receptors originate from a woman between 18 and 75 years old in good health.

V is TRBV7-8 and J is TRBJ2-3; lacking DNA, the TRBD1 call made by TCRdb goes unchecked. From germline, CDR1 is SGHVS and CDR2 FQNEAQ. This CDR3 has 15 amino acids. The CDR3 reads CASSFLPGTGLLQYF. The entire variable domain, with the rest obtained from reference TRBV7-8 and TRBJ2-3, is as follows: GAGVSQSPRYKVAKRGQDVALRCDPISGHVSLFWYQQALGQGPEFLTYFQNEAQLDKSGLPSDRFFAERPEGSVSTLKIQRTQQEDSAVYLCASSFLPGTGLLQYFGPGTRLTVL.

This chain links TRBV7-2 with TRBJ1-2. The CDR3 consists of 13 residues. Germline CDR1 is SGHTA and CDR2 is FQGNSA. This chain's CDR3 is CASNAAANYGYTF.

The chain carries TRBV9 and TRBJ1-4. The CDR3 contains 15 residues. Germline CDR1 and CDR2: SGDLS and YYNGEE. The CDR3: CASSARAQANEKLFF.

This chain joins TRBV5-1 and TRBJ2-3. The CDR3 sequence is 14 residues long. Per germline, CDR1 SGHRS and CDR2 YFSETQ. CDR3 region: CASSLASESDTQYF.

The chain couples TRBV11-2 to TRBJ1-4. This CDR3 comprises 14 residues. Germline CDR1 and CDR2: SGHAT and FQNNGV. The CDR3 here is CASSKQTTNEKLFF. Together with reference TRBV11-2 and TRBJ1-4, the CDR3 gives the full variable domain: EAGVAQSPRYKIIEKRQSVAFWCNPISGHATLYWYQQILGQGPKLLIQFQNNGVVDDSQLPKDRFSAERLKGVDSTLKIQPAKLEDSAVYLCASSKQTTNEKLFFGSGTQLSVL.

This chain joins TRBV19 and TRBJ2-1. Germline V gene data show CDR1 as LNHDA and CDR2 as SQIVND (reference sequence). The CDR3 sequence is 15 residues long. The CDR3 sequence is CASSPEEGAFNEQFF.

CDR3 protein: CASSLALRQEGEQYF. V is TRBV7-9 and J is TRBJ2-7; the TCRdb call, TRBD2, lacks DNA for checking. The CDR3 is 15 amino acids. Germline V gene lookup returns CDR1 SEHNR and CDR2 FQNEAQ (reference sequence). The full variable domain, in which reference TRBV7-9 and TRBJ2-7 provide the parts outside the CDR3, is DTGVSQNPRHKITKRGQNVTFRCDPISEHNRLYWYRQTLGQGPEFLTYFQNEAQLEKSRLLSDRFSAERPKGSFSTLEIQRTEQGDSAMYLCASSLALRQEGEQYFGPGTRLTVT.

J is TRBJ2-5 and V is TRBV7-8. From germline, CDR1 is SGHVS and CDR2 FQNEAQ. The CDR3 extends over 14 amino acids. CDR3 loop: CASSFSGNQETQYF.

The chain joins TRBV29-1 to TRBJ1-2; without DNA, the TCRdb call of TRBD1 cannot be checked. Germline CDR1 is SQVTM and CDR2 is ANQGSEA. The CDR3 covers 17 residues. The CDR3 here is CSVGAATGQKVSYGYTF.

The genes are TRBV15 and TRBJ2-1; the D call from TCRdb, TRBD2, cannot be confirmed without DNA. The CDR3 extends over 17 amino acids. The germline CDR1 and CDR2 sequences are LNHNV and YYDKDF (reference sequence). The chain's CDR3 is CATSRPDLPSSYNEQFF.

The chain joins TRBV20-1 to TRBJ2-7; TCRdb proposes TRBD1, but this gene call is untestable without DNA. CDR3 length equals 16 residues. Germline CDR1 and CDR2: DFQATT and SNEGSKA (reference sequence). CDR3 sequence reads: CSASPPDSQPAYEQYF.

The rearrangement uses TRBV14 and TRBJ2-1; there is no DNA to check the TCRdb D call of TRBD2. CDR1 is SGHDN, CDR2 FVKESK, per germline. The CDR3 runs 14 residues. CDR3 in amino acids: CASSRLESYNEQFF.